The rows below give T cell receptor beta chains drawn from one sample of a study of T cell responses to AZD1222 COVID-19 vaccine. Here immunoSEQ multiplex PCR was the method, and the copy in TCRdb shows in-frame clones only, minus some. The table lists some 170,000 clones, 75% to 90% of them singletons. Sequencing used peripheral blood, obtained 28 days after the second dose of the MenACWY control vaccine. The receptors here all came from an adult who received the MenACWY meningococcal vaccine as a control. Each CDR3 is given with its conserved first and last residue. The D gene is left open where the match is weak. Some rows mark clone size as missing; the rest say once, few, many or name a class of expanded clone.

-	TRBJ2-3	-	TRBV2	CASMRADTQYF	TGTGCCAGCATGAGGGCAGATACGCAGTATTTT
-	TRBJ1-5	once	TRBV7-8	CASSPVNQPQHF	TGTGCCAGCAGCCCAGTTAATCAGCCCCAGCATTTT
-	TRBJ2-7	-	TRBV5-1	CASSLAFQEQYF	TGCGCCAGCAGCTTGGCGTTCCAAGAGCAGTACTTC
-	TRBJ2-6	few	TRBV3-1/TRBV3-2	CASSPLRSGANVLTF	TGTGCCAGCAGCCCCCTACGCTCTGGGGCCAACGTCCTGACTTTC
-	TRBJ1-1	-	TRBV27	CASRWGQLNTEAFF	TGTGCCAGCAGATGGGGACAACTGAACACTGAAGCTTTCTTT
TRBD1	TRBJ2-4	-	TRBV6-2/TRBV6-3	CASSSGTAKYLAKNIQYF	TGTGCCAGCAGTTCCGGGACAGCCAAATACCTAGCCAAAAACATTCAGTACTTC
TRBD1	TRBJ1-6	-	TRBV27	CASSSGQGEFSPLHF	TGTGCCAGCAGTAGCGGACAGGGGGAGTTTTCACCCCTCCACTTT
-	TRBJ1-6	-	TRBV27	CASSLIGGAYNSPLHF	TGTGCCAGCAGTTTGATAGGGGGTGCCTATAATTCACCCCTCCACTTT
-	TRBJ2-7	-	TRBV6-5	CASVKGQGGTYEQYF	TGTGCCAGCGTAAAGGGGCAGGGCGGGACCTACGAGCAGTACTTC
TRBD1	TRBJ1-3	-	TRBV27	CASSPGQGSSGNTIYF	TGTGCCAGCAGTCCCGGACAGGGAAGCTCTGGAAACACCATATATTTT
-	TRBJ1-5	once	TRBV4-2	CASSQDVFSNQPQHF	TGTGCCAGCAGCCAAGATGTCTTTAGCAATCAGCCCCAGCATTTT
-	TRBJ1-5	-	TRBV27	CASSLWGGNQPQHF	TGTGCCAGCAGTTTGTGGGGGGGCAATCAGCCCCAGCATTTT
-	TRBJ2-5	-	TRBV9	CASSVGWWAETQYF	TGTGCCAGCAGCGTAGGGTGGTGGGCAGAGACCCAGTACTTC
-	TRBJ2-7	-	TRBV27	CASSHSGPSYEQYF	TGTGCCAGCAGTCACAGCGGGCCCTCCTACGAGCAGTACTTC
-	TRBJ1-5	-	TRBV2	CASGTLGFSNQPQHF	TGTGCCAGCGGCACCCTCGGGTTTAGCAATCAGCCCCAGCATTTT
-	TRBJ1-1	-	TRBV6-4	CASAPRRGTEAFF	TGTGCCAGCGCCCCTAGAAGGGGGACTGAAGCTTTCTTT
-	TRBJ1-1	-	TRBV9	CASSPTGSGEAFF	TGTGCCAGCAGCCCCACAGGTTCCGGTGAAGCTTTCTTT
-	TRBJ2-3	once	TRBV27	CASSMMDGTDTQYF	TGTGCCAGCAGTATGATGGACGGCACAGATACGCAGTATTTT
TRBD2	TRBJ2-7	-	TRBV7-8	CASSLGYGGELAGLYEQYF	TGTGCCAGCAGCTTAGGGTACGGAGGGGAACTAGCGGGCCTTTACGAGCAGTACTTC
-	TRBJ1-3	-	TRBV6-6	CASSRWDGYSGNTIYF	TGTGCCAGCAGTCGATGGGACGGCTACTCTGGAAACACCATATATTTT
-	TRBJ1-3	-	TRBV28	CASSPHPGGGNTIYF	TGTGCCAGCAGTCCACACCCGGGAGGTGGAAACACCATATATTTT
TRBD1	TRBJ1-5	few	TRBV27	CASSSRQQGNQPQHF	TGTGCCAGCAGTTCCCGTCAACAGGGGAATCAGCCCCAGCATTTT
-	TRBJ1-5	-	TRBV18	CASSPSLGALVQPQHF	TGTGCCAGCTCACCATCGTTAGGGGCACTCGTTCAGCCCCAGCATTTT
-	TRBJ2-2	-	TRBV5-4	CASSLGGDWNTGELFF	TGTGCCAGCAGCTTGGGGGGCGACTGGAACACCGGGGAGCTGTTTTTT
TRBD1	TRBJ1-5	-	TRBV6-2/TRBV6-3	CASSSGQGAMSNQPQHF	TGTGCCAGCAGTTCAGGACAGGGGGCAATGAGCAATCAGCCCCAGCATTTT
TRBD2	TRBJ2-1	-	TRBV4-3	CASSQGTGTSGYNEQFF	TGCGCCAGCAGCCAAGGTACCGGGACTAGCGGATACAATGAGCAGTTCTTC
TRBD1	TRBJ1-4	-	TRBV27	CASANTPGQGPSPLFF	TGTGCCAGCGCAAACACTCCGGGACAGGGACCTTCCCCCCTGTTTTTT
-	TRBJ2-1	-	TRBV7-2	CASSRGAREYNEQFF	TGTGCCAGCAGTCGGGGGGCTAGGGAATACAATGAGCAGTTCTTC
-	TRBJ1-1	-	TRBV19	CASSIGGHMNTEAFF	TGTGCCAGTAGTATTGGGGGTCACATGAACACTGAAGCTTTCTTT
-	TRBJ2-1	medium-sized	TRBV13	CASSLGLLWGNEQFF	TGTGCCAGCAGCTTAGGCCTTCTGTGGGGGAATGAGCAGTTCTTC
-	TRBJ2-7	-	TRBV6-2/TRBV6-3	CASSLSSYEQYF	TGTGCCAGCAGTTTAAGCTCCTACGAGCAGTACTTC
TRBD2	TRBJ2-3	-	TRBV4-3	CASRYQAGREVPDTQYF	TGCGCCAGCAGATACCAGGCAGGGCGGGAGGTACCAGATACGCAGTATTTT
-	TRBJ1-1	-	TRBV6-2/TRBV6-3	CASSYGPARGAFF	TGTGCCAGCAGTTACGGACCCGCTCGCGGAGCTTTCTTT
-	TRBJ2-7	-	TRBV27	CASSLSTNYEQYF	TGTGCCAGCAGTTTATCGACGAACTACGAGCAGTACTTC
-	TRBJ1-3	-	TRBV7-9	CASSLLLGNTIYF	TGTGCCAGCAGCCTCCTTCTCGGAAACACCATATATTTT
-	TRBJ2-1	-	TRBV27	CASSLQGNEQFF	TGTGCCAGCAGTTTACAGGGGAATGAGCAGTTCTTC
-	TRBJ1-1	-	TRBV2	CASSSYREAFF	TGTGCCAGCAGCTCTTACCGGGAAGCTTTCTTT
TRBD1	TRBJ2-7	-	TRBV24-1	CATSDSGQGEYEQYF	TGTGCCACCAGTGACTCCGGACAGGGGGAATACGAGCAGTACTTC
TRBD1	TRBJ1-5	-	TRBV27	CASSFRGMKRGGVDQPQHF	TGTGCCAGCAGTTTTCGTGGGATGAAGCGAGGGGGCGTCGATCAGCCCCAGCATTTT
-	TRBJ2-3	-	TRBV7-2	CASSADNTDTQYF	TGTGCCAGCAGCGCGGACAACACAGATACGCAGTATTTT
-	TRBJ2-2	-	TRBV6-1	CASSVQDASNTGELFF	TGTGCCAGCAGTGTCCAAGACGCTTCGAACACCGGGGAGCTGTTTTTT
-	TRBJ2-7	-	TRBV4-3	CASSQDAADPFKQYF	TGCGCCAGCAGCCAAGATGCAGCAGATCCGTTCAAGCAGTACTTC